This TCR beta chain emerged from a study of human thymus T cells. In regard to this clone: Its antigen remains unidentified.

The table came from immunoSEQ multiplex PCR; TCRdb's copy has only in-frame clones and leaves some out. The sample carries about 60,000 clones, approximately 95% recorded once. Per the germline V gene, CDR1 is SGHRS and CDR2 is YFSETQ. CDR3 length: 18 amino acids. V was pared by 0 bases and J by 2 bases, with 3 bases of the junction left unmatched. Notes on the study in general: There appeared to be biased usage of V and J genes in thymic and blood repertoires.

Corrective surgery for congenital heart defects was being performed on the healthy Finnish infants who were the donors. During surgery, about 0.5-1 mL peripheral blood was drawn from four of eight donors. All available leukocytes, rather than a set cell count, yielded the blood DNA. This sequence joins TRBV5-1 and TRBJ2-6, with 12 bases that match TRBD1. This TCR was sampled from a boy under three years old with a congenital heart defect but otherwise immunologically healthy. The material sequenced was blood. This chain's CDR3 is CASSLGGTGGAGANVLTF. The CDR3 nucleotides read TGCGCCAGCAGCTTGGGAGGGACAGGGGGCGCTGGGGCCAACGTCCTGACTTTC.